The 7 T cell receptor beta chains presented below share a single source sample, sequenced in a study of blood T cell repertoires in COVID-19. The assay was immunoSEQ multiplex PCR, and TCRdb's table has in-frame clones only and misses some. The sample has approximately 120,000 clones, 90% to 95% seen once. The sequencing sample was made of peripheral blood. All receptors derive from a man aged 50 to 60 with COVID-19, enrolled during active disease.

The rearrangement joins TRBV5-5 to TRBJ2-7; TRBD2 matches at 13 bases. Germline V gene sequence: CDR1 SGHKS, CDR2 YYEKEE (reference sequence). The V and J ends lost 4 bases and 0 bases, in that order; junction bases with no gene match: 7. This CDR3 is 17 amino acids long. The DNA for the CDR3 is TGTGCCAGCAGCATCGGACTAGCGGGAGCCCCCTCCTACGAGCAGTACTTC. Its translation is CASSIGLAGAPSYEQYF.

This rearrangement joins TRBV18 to TRBJ2-1; 8 nucleotides align to TRBD2. Losses at the gene ends were 6 bases for V and 10 bases for J; bases not matched to a gene: 14. CDR3 length equals 15 residues. Per the germline V gene, CDR1 is KGHSH and CDR2 is LQKENI. CDR3 sequence reads: CASSPGLGQSGEQFF. The DNA for the CDR3 is TGTGCCAGCTCGCCGGGACTAGGTCAATCAGGGGAGCAGTTCTTC.

This clone was seen only once. The chain combines TRBV6-1 with TRBJ2-1, with a tentative D call TRBD2 (6 bases). The V gene lost 0 bases and the J gene lost 1 base, with 10 bases spanning the gap. CDR3 length: 16 amino acids. Germline V gene lookup returns CDR1 MNHNS and CDR2 SASEGT. CDR3 coding DNA: TGTGCCAGCAGTGAAGCTGCGGGGATTTCCTACAATGAGCAGTTCTTC. Its protein product is CASSEAAGISYNEQFF.

This chain joins TRBV5-1 and TRBJ2-2, with 7 bases lining up with TRBD2. V shed 4 bases and J 7 bases; nucleotides not matched to a gene: 10. Looked up from germline, CDR1 is SGHRS and CDR2 is YFSETQ. The CDR3 covers 15 residues. CDR3: CASSPASGEGGELFF. The DNA of the CDR3 is TGCGCCAGCAGCCCTGCTAGCGGAGAGGGCGGGGAGCTGTTTTTT.

This clone occurred many times. This sequence joins TRBV7-9 and TRBJ1-3; TRBD1 matches at 7 bases. Germline CDR1 is SEHNR and CDR2 is FQNEAQ (reference sequence). After removal of 11 bases from V and 4 bases from J, the junction contained 8 bases not matched to a gene. This CDR3 is built from 13 residues. CDR3 protein: CAFETGQGNTIYF. The DNA for the CDR3 is TGTGCCTTCGAAACGGGACAGGGAAACACCATATATTTT. Filled out from reference TRBV7-9 and TRBJ1-3, the complete variable domain reads DTGVSQNPRHKITKRGQNVTFRCDPISEHNRLYWYRQTLGQGPEFLTYFQNEAQLEKSRLLSDRFSAERPKGSFSTLEIQRTEQGDSAMYLCAFETGQGNTIYFGEGSWLTVV.

The chain joins TRBV6-1 to TRBJ2-1; D is possibly TRBD2 (5 bases). This CDR3 contains 15 residues. Deletions cut 0 bases from V and 8 bases from J, with 14 bases between. Germline loops: CDR1 MNHNS, CDR2 SASEGT. CDR3 residues: CASSEAREATYEQFF. The CDR3 nucleotides read TGTGCCAGCAGTGAAGCGAGGGAAGCGACGTATGAGCAGTTCTTC.

CDR3 in DNA: TGTGCCAGCAGCCCCGGACAACTAGCGGTCTCCTACGAGCAGTACTTC. It translates to CASSPGQLAVSYEQYF. J is TRBJ2-7 and V is TRBV7-2; 8 nucleotides agree with TRBD2. Trimming at V came to 5 bases and at J to 0 bases, leaving 9 bases not matched to a gene. The CDR3 loop spans 16 amino acids. CDR1 is SGHTA, CDR2 FQGNSA, per germline.